The rows below give T cell receptor beta chains drawn from one sample of a study of early T cells in non-severe SARS-CoV-2 infection. TCRdb passed the 5' RACE reads through MiXCR, listing each CDR3 protein once. Of tens of thousands of distinct CDR3 sequences listed, 5.5% to 7.5% are singletons. The specimen was whole blood. Receptors were obtained from an adult who was a healthcare worker with PCR-confirmed SARS-CoV-2 infection or an uninfected control (not recorded which). Both conserved end residues are part of each CDR3. A D gene is named only where the DNA matches it firmly. Size is omitted from some rows. Given values are once, few, many or a class for expanded clones.

j_call: TRBJ1-2; cdr3_length: 14; v_call: TRBV7-9; clone_size: many; d_call: .; cdr3_nt: TGTGCCAGCAGCTTAGATGATATTAACTATGGCTACACCTTC; cdr3_aa: CASSLDDINYGYTF
j_call: TRBJ1-6; cdr3_length: 14; v_call: TRBV19; clone_size: few; d_call: .; cdr3_nt: TGTGCCAGTAGTCTGGACAGCGTGAATTCACCCCTCCACTTT; cdr3_aa: CASSLDSVNSPLHF
j_call: TRBJ1-1; cdr3_length: 13; v_call: TRBV28; clone_size: .; d_call: .; cdr3_nt: TGTGCCAGCTTAAGAATAGGCCGGGATGAAGCTTTCTTT; cdr3_aa: CASLRIGRDEAFF
j_call: TRBJ2-5; cdr3_length: 15; v_call: TRBV5-5; clone_size: few; d_call: .; cdr3_nt: TGTGCCAGCAGCTTGATGCCACCTCCGGGGGAGACCCAGTACTTC; cdr3_aa: CASSLMPPPGETQYF
j_call: TRBJ1-1; cdr3_length: 14; v_call: TRBV2; clone_size: .; d_call: .; cdr3_nt: TGTGCCAGCCCCCGAGGAGTGGCAGACACTGAAGCTTTCTTT; cdr3_aa: CASPRGVADTEAFF
j_call: TRBJ2-7; cdr3_length: 15; v_call: TRBV11-2; clone_size: .; d_call: .; cdr3_nt: TGTGCCAGCAGCTTCTTTCCCGACGTTCCCTACGAGCAGTACTTC; cdr3_aa: CASSFFPDVPYEQYF
j_call: TRBJ2-2; cdr3_length: 16; v_call: TRBV2; clone_size: few; d_call: TRBD2; cdr3_nt: TGTGCCAGCAGGGGACTAGCGGCTAGGAACACCGGGGAGCTGTTTTTT; cdr3_aa: CASRGLAARNTGELFF
j_call: TRBJ2-5; cdr3_length: 12; v_call: TRBV12-3/TRBV12-4; clone_size: .; d_call: .; cdr3_nt: TGTGCCAGCAGTTTCATCCAAGAGACCCAGTACTTC; cdr3_aa: CASSFIQETQYF
j_call: TRBJ2-5; cdr3_length: 13; v_call: TRBV20-1; clone_size: many; d_call: .; cdr3_nt: TGCAGTGCTAGCTTCCCCGCTCAAGAGACCCAGTACTTC; cdr3_aa: CSASFPAQETQYF
j_call: TRBJ2-1; cdr3_length: 16; v_call: TRBV10-3; clone_size: few; d_call: .; cdr3_nt: TGTGCCATCAGTGAGTGGGGGGTTGAATTGGACAATGAGCAGTTCTTC; cdr3_aa: CAISEWGVELDNEQFF
j_call: TRBJ2-1; cdr3_length: 15; v_call: TRBV5-1; clone_size: .; d_call: TRBD2; cdr3_nt: TGCGCCAGCAGCCCTACTAGCGGGAGGGCCGGTGAGCAGTTCTTC; cdr3_aa: CASSPTSGRAGEQFF
j_call: TRBJ2-3; cdr3_length: 15; v_call: TRBV7-2; clone_size: few; d_call: TRBD1; cdr3_nt: TGTGCCAGCAGTTCCGGGACAGCTTACACAGATACGCAGTATTTT; cdr3_aa: CASSSGTAYTDTQYF
j_call: TRBJ1-1; cdr3_length: 14; v_call: TRBV12-3/TRBV12-4; clone_size: many; d_call: .; cdr3_nt: TGTGCCAGCAGAGTTGGGTTGACGAACACTGAAGCTTTCTTT; cdr3_aa: CASRVGLTNTEAFF
j_call: TRBJ2-5; cdr3_length: 14; v_call: TRBV7-6; clone_size: many; d_call: TRBD2; cdr3_nt: TGTGCCAGCAGCCAAGCCGGGGAGGGAGAGACCCAGTACTTC; cdr3_aa: CASSQAGEGETQYF
j_call: TRBJ2-7; cdr3_length: 13; v_call: TRBV10-2; clone_size: medium-sized; d_call: TRBD1; cdr3_nt: TGCGCCAGCGCTGGACAGGGGTTTTGGGAGCAGTACTTC; cdr3_aa: CASAGQGFWEQYF
j_call: TRBJ1-6; cdr3_length: 14; v_call: TRBV20-1; clone_size: many; d_call: .; cdr3_nt: TGCAGTGCTATGGCCGGGCAGTATAATTCACCCCTCCACTTT; cdr3_aa: CSAMAGQYNSPLHF
j_call: TRBJ1-2; cdr3_length: 13; v_call: TRBV30; clone_size: few; d_call: .; cdr3_nt: TGTGCCTGGATACAGACAGGAGCTGACGGCTACACCTTC; cdr3_aa: CAWIQTGADGYTF
j_call: TRBJ2-7; cdr3_length: 13; v_call: TRBV20-1; clone_size: many; d_call: .; cdr3_nt: TGCAGTGCTAGGGGTAGAAATTACTACGAGCAGTACTTC; cdr3_aa: CSARGRNYYEQYF
j_call: TRBJ1-2; cdr3_length: 14; v_call: TRBV10-1; clone_size: .; d_call: .; cdr3_nt: TGCGCCAGCAGTGAGACTGGCCAGGGAGATGGCTACACCTTC; cdr3_aa: CASSETGQGDGYTF
j_call: TRBJ1-2; cdr3_length: 15; v_call: TRBV7-9; clone_size: .; d_call: .; cdr3_nt: TGTGCCAGCAGCTCCTATCCGCATGAGGGGAATGGCTACACCTTC; cdr3_aa: CASSSYPHEGNGYTF
j_call: TRBJ2-4; cdr3_length: 15; v_call: TRBV7-2; clone_size: .; d_call: TRBD2; cdr3_nt: TGTGCCAGCAGCTCCACTAGCGGTGAGGGAAACATTCAGTACTTC; cdr3_aa: CASSSTSGEGNIQYF
j_call: TRBJ1-5; cdr3_length: 16; v_call: TRBV19; clone_size: few; d_call: .; cdr3_nt: TGTGCCAGTAGTATTCGACATTCAGGGGTAGCTCAGCCCCAGCATTTT; cdr3_aa: CASSIRHSGVAQPQHF
j_call: TRBJ2-1; cdr3_length: 16; v_call: TRBV20-1; clone_size: few; d_call: TRBD2; cdr3_nt: TGCAGTGCTAGAGACCCACTAGCGGGAGAGGTCGATGAGCAGTTCTTC; cdr3_aa: CSARDPLAGEVDEQFF
j_call: TRBJ2-3; cdr3_length: 14; v_call: TRBV7-8; clone_size: medium-sized; d_call: TRBD1; cdr3_nt: TGTGCCTCCCGAGACCCGTCAGGGGGAGATACGCAGTATTTT; cdr3_aa: CASRDPSGGDTQYF
j_call: TRBJ2-2; cdr3_length: 16; v_call: TRBV7-8; clone_size: many; d_call: TRBD2; cdr3_nt: TGTGCCAGCAGCCACACTAGCGGGACGCAGACCGGGGAGCTGTTTTTT; cdr3_aa: CASSHTSGTQTGELFF
j_call: TRBJ1-1; cdr3_length: 14; v_call: TRBV4-1; clone_size: few; d_call: .; cdr3_nt: TGCGCCAGCAGCCAAGATATGGGGAACACTGAAGCTTTCTTT; cdr3_aa: CASSQDMGNTEAFF
j_call: TRBJ1-6; cdr3_length: 14; v_call: TRBV11-2; clone_size: many; d_call: .; cdr3_nt: TGTGCCAGCAGCGCAGCCCGGGACAATTCACCCCTCCACTTT; cdr3_aa: CASSAARDNSPLHF
j_call: TRBJ1-3; cdr3_length: 14; v_call: TRBV20-1; clone_size: many; d_call: TRBD1; cdr3_nt: TGCAGTGCCCCGGCGACAGGGGGAGGAAACACCATATATTTT; cdr3_aa: CSAPATGGGNTIYF
j_call: TRBJ2-2; cdr3_length: 15; v_call: TRBV4-1; clone_size: many; d_call: .; cdr3_nt: TGCGCCAGCAGCCAAGAGTGGCGGACCACCGGGGAGCTGTTTTTT; cdr3_aa: CASSQEWRTTGELFF
j_call: TRBJ1-5; cdr3_length: 15; v_call: TRBV18; clone_size: many; d_call: .; cdr3_nt: TGTGCCAGCTCACCTGGAGGACACTGGGATCAGCCCCAGCATTTT; cdr3_aa: CASSPGGHWDQPQHF
j_call: TRBJ2-1; cdr3_length: 16; v_call: TRBV28; clone_size: many; d_call: TRBD1; cdr3_nt: TGTGCCAGCAGCGAAGCCGGGACAGGGGGCTACAATGAGCAGTTCTTC; cdr3_aa: CASSEAGTGGYNEQFF
j_call: TRBJ1-5; cdr3_length: 13; v_call: TRBV29-1; clone_size: few; d_call: .; cdr3_nt: TGCAGCGTTGAAGAAAATAGCAATCAGCCCCAGCATTTT; cdr3_aa: CSVEENSNQPQHF
j_call: TRBJ2-7; cdr3_length: 14; v_call: TRBV28; clone_size: .; d_call: TRBD1; cdr3_nt: TGTGCCAGCGGACGTACAGGGGGCGCGAGGGAGCAGTACTTC; cdr3_aa: CASGRTGGAREQYF
j_call: TRBJ1-1; cdr3_length: 15; v_call: TRBV12-3/TRBV12-4; clone_size: .; d_call: TRBD1; cdr3_nt: TGTGCCAGCAGTATCTGGACAGGGGGGAACACTGAAGCTTTCTTT; cdr3_aa: CASSIWTGGNTEAFF
j_call: TRBJ1-1; cdr3_length: 13; v_call: TRBV12-3/TRBV12-4; clone_size: .; d_call: .; cdr3_nt: TGTGCCAGCAGTTTACAGGGCCTCACTGAAGCTTTCTTT; cdr3_aa: CASSLQGLTEAFF
j_call: TRBJ1-4; cdr3_length: 13; v_call: TRBV30; clone_size: .; d_call: .; cdr3_nt: TGTGCCTGGAGCCAGGGAAGTGATGAAAAACTGTTTTTT; cdr3_aa: CAWSQGSDEKLFF
j_call: TRBJ2-1; cdr3_length: 15; v_call: TRBV23-1; clone_size: few; d_call: .; cdr3_nt: TGCGCCAGCAGTCAATCGGCCCGTGGCGGGTCTGAGCAGTTCTTC; cdr3_aa: CASSQSARGGSEQFF